Listed here are 16 T cell receptor beta chains from one sample, sequenced in a study of T cell changes during pregnancy in multiple sclerosis. Generated by immunoSEQ multiplex PCR, the TCRdb table keeps only in-frame clones and is missing some. The sample lists roughly 46,000 clones, 80% to 95% occurring once. The sequenced sample was peripheral blood, obtained in the third trimester of pregnancy. The origin of the receptors is a female donor with multiple sclerosis, enrolled in a pregnancy study.

Judged by abundance, this clone is large. This rearrangement joins TRBV4-3 to TRBJ2-2, with D possibly being TRBD2 (5 bases). The ends were cut back, 2 bases at V and 4 bases at J, with 11 bases in the middle. CDR3 length equals 15 residues. Germline lookup yields CDR1 LGHNA and CDR2 YSLEER. The CDR3 region is CASSQYEGSTGELFF. DNA for the CDR3: TGCGCCAGCAGCCAATATGAGGGAAGCACCGGGGAGCTGTTTTTT.

This clone came up once. V usage is TRBV5-1 and J usage is TRBJ2-1, with 7 nucleotides matching TRBD1. CDR1 SGHRS and CDR2 YFSETQ come from the germline V gene. The CDR3 loop spans 13 amino acids. The trim removed 0 bases at V and 8 bases at J, leaving 2 bases unmatched. DNA of the CDR3: TGCGCCAGCAGCTTGGACAGGGGTGATGAGCAGTTCTTC. The encoded protein is CASSLDRGDEQFF.

This chain connects TRBV11-2 to TRBJ1-1; D remains unclear. Deletions cut 2 bases from V and 1 base from J, with 11 bases between. Per the germline V gene, CDR1 is SGHAT and CDR2 is FQNNGV. This CDR3 region has 15 residues. The CDR3 sequence is CASSLSRVSNTEAFF. CDR3 sequence (DNA): TGTGCCAGCAGCTTAAGCCGGGTTTCGAACACTGAAGCTTTCTTT.

The rearrangement joins TRBV7-9 to TRBJ2-1; 10 bases are a match to TRBD2. The CDR3 length is 17 residues. The trim removed 5 bases at V and 0 bases at J, leaving 7 bases unmatched. The germline V gene has CDR1 SEHNR and CDR2 FQNEAQ (reference sequence). The CDR3 DNA sequence: TGTGCCAGCAGCCCCCGACTAGCGGGTACCTCCTACAATGAGCAGTTCTTC. As protein: CASSPRLAGTSYNEQFF.

The gene calls are TRBV7-3 and TRBJ2-1, with D possibly matching TRBD1 (6 bases). V was clipped by 0 bases and J by 7 bases, with 7 bases between them. The CDR3 length is 13 residues. Germline CDR1 and CDR2: SGHTA and FQGTGA. For the CDR3, the DNA is TGTGCCAGCAGCTTAACGGGGACAAATGAGCAGTTCTTC. Translating it yields CASSLTGTNEQFF. Variable domain in full (rest from reference TRBV7-3 and TRBJ2-1): GAGVSQTPSNKVTEKGKYVELRCDPISGHTALYWYRQSLGQGPEFLIYFQGTGAADDSGLPNDRFFAVRPEGSVSTLKIQRTERGDSAVYLCASSLTGTNEQFFGPGTRLTVL.

V gene TRBV4-2 combines with J gene TRBJ2-1; 11 bases match TRBD2. V lost 2 bases and J lost 5; bases outside the gene matches: 5. The CDR3 is made up of 16 amino acids. Germline CDR1 reads LGHNA; CDR2 reads YNFKEQ. The CDR3 spells CASSQPLAGGDNEQFF. Here the CDR3 DNA reads TGTGCCAGCAGCCAACCCCTAGCGGGAGGCGACAATGAGCAGTTCTTC.

The chain links TRBV19 to TRBJ2-3; a possible D gene is TRBD1 (6 bases). The V and J ends lost 6 bases and 3 bases respectively, with 10 bases between them. Germline lookup yields CDR1 LNHDA and CDR2 SQIVND (reference sequence). The CDR3 totals 13 residues. The CDR3 DNA is TGTGCCAGTAGCTACAGGGAGACAGATACGCAGTATTTT. The encoded protein is CASSYRETDTQYF.

The chain uses TRBV5-6 and TRBJ2-2, with 14 bases that match TRBD2. Germline V gives CDR1 SGHDT, CDR2 YYEEEE. This CDR3 has 18 residues. Trimming cost V 3 bases and J 5 bases; bases outside gene matches: 9. Here the CDR3 DNA reads TGTGCCAGCAGCTCCCGACTAGCGGGAGGGCCCGGGACCGGGGAGCTGTTTTTT. Amino acid sequence: CASSSRLAGGPGTGELFF.

This chain joins TRBV11-2 and TRBJ2-1, with 8 bases matching TRBD1. The CDR3 is made up of 17 amino acids. Trimming cost V 4 bases and J 7 bases; bases outside gene matches: 15. CDR1 SGHAT and CDR2 FQNNGV come from the germline V gene. CDR3 protein: CASSWTAGGYSMNEQFF. For the CDR3, the DNA is TGTGCCAGCAGCTGGACCGCAGGGGGCTATAGTATGAATGAGCAGTTCTTC.

This clone showed up just a few times. This chain links TRBV4-1 with TRBJ1-1, with D unclear. The CDR3 is 11 amino acids. Germline lookup yields CDR1 MGHRA and CDR2 YSYEKL. The ends were cut back, 0 bases at V and 12 bases at J, with 8 bases in the middle. The CDR3 sequence is CASSQDGRSFF. CDR3 DNA sequence: TGCGCCAGCAGCCAAGATGGGAGGTCTTTCTTT.

The chain combines TRBV27 with TRBJ2-4; maybe TRBD1 (6 bases). The ends were cut back, 5 bases at V and 0 bases at J, with 26 bases in the middle. The length of the CDR3 is 20 residues. The germline V gene encodes CDR1 MNHEY and CDR2 SMNVEV (reference sequence). The CDR3 DNA is TGTGCCAGCAGTCCGCGAGAGCAGGGGCCATCATTTCGAGCCAAAAACATTCAGTACTTC. It yields the protein CASSPREQGPSFRAKNIQYF.

The V call is TRBV27, the J call TRBJ2-1; 8 bases align to TRBD1. The CDR3 consists of 13 residues. V dropped 6 bases and J dropped 7; count of bases not matched to a gene: 5. CDR1 MNHEY and CDR2 SMNVEV come from the germline V gene (reference sequence). Written as DNA, the CDR3 is TGTGCCAGCAGCACCTACAGGGGGAATGAGCAGTTCTTC. Translating it yields CASSTYRGNEQFF.

This chain joins TRBV9 and TRBJ2-1; 7 bases fit TRBD2. Germline CDR1 reads SGDLS; CDR2 reads YYNGEE. The CDR3 contains 12 residues. The ends lost 0 bases at V and 9 bases at J; junction bases unmatched: 0. As DNA, the CDR3 is TGTGCCAGCAGCGTAGAGCGGGGTGAGCAGTTCTTC. Protein product: CASSVERGEQFF.

V and J are TRBV2 and TRBJ2-2, with 10 bases matching TRBD1. Germline loops: CDR1 SNHLY, CDR2 FYNNEI. The CDR3 loop spans 15 amino acids. V lost 8 bases to trimming and J lost 2 bases; unmatched junction nucleotides: 5. The CDR3 loop reads CASGRQGANTGELFF. As DNA, the CDR3 is TGTGCCAGCGGAAGACAGGGGGCCAACACCGGGGAGCTGTTTTTT.

The chain links TRBV6-6 to TRBJ2-7, with TRBD2 matching over 9 bases. CDR1 is MNHNY, CDR2 SVGAGI, per germline (reference sequence). The CDR3 extends over 16 amino acids. Trimming removed 7 bases from V and 6 bases from J; junction bases left unmatched: 16. The CDR3 sequence: CASTTAVAGEKGEQYF. The CDR3, as DNA: TGTGCCAGCACCACGGCGGTAGCGGGAGAGAAAGGCGAGCAGTACTTC.

This clone was seen once. The rearrangement uses TRBV9 and TRBJ2-7; 12 nucleotides match TRBD2. Trimming cost V 4 bases and J 6 bases; bases outside gene matches: 5. The CDR3 runs 14 residues. Germline V gene data show CDR1 as SGDLS and CDR2 as YYNGEE. CDR3 protein: CASSPGLAGSEQYF. The CDR3, as DNA: TGTGCCAGCAGCCCCGGACTAGCGGGATCCGAGCAGTACTTC.